The 17 T cell receptor beta chains below come from one sample, sequenced in a study of T cells after yellow fever vaccination. TCRdb processed the 5' RACE reads anew with MiXCR; each CDR3 protein has one entry. Of 160,000 or so distinct CDR3 sequences detected, about 7% appear once; the ten largest clones hold about 2.5%. This material consisted of CD4+ T cells sorted from PBMCs, taken more than 4 days after the first yellow fever vaccination. The receptors were sampled from a man between 18 and 29 years old who received the YFV17D yellow fever vaccine.

This clonotype was seen repeatedly, ten times or more. V and J are TRBV7-3 and TRBJ2-2; no reliable D call. V lost 1 base to trimming and J lost 0 bases, with 6 bases between them. CDR3 length: 15 residues. CDR1 SGHTA and CDR2 FQGTGA come from the germline V gene. The CDR3, as DNA: TGTGCCAGCAGCTTAAGTACAACGAACACCGGGGAGCTGTTTTTT. Encoded protein: CASSLSTTNTGELFF.

In this sample, this clonotype turned up a few times. The genes are TRBV9 and TRBJ2-3, with TRBD1 matching over 8 bases. This CDR3 is 15 amino acids long. The V segment lost 3 bases and the J segment 4 bases; nucleotides outside the gene matches: 7. Germline-derived CDR1 and CDR2 are SGDLS and YYNGEE. The CDR3 DNA follows: TGTGCCAGCAGCGGAAGACAGGGGCAGGCAGATACGCAGTATTTT. It translates to CASSGRQGQADTQYF.

This clonotype was counted at least ten times. The V call is TRBV29-1, the J call TRBJ2-7; no clear D gene. Germline loops: CDR1 SQVTM, CDR2 ANQGSEA. The CDR3 has 13 residues. V lost 1 base to trimming and J lost 4 bases, with 11 bases between them. The CDR3: CSVEGVEDYEQYF. CDR3 coding DNA: TGCAGCGTTGAAGGGGTAGAGGATTACGAGCAGTACTTC.

This clonotype was observed many times. The chain employs TRBV12-3 or TRBV12-4 and TRBJ2-5; the match to TRBD1 covers 7 bases. Germline trimming cut 4 bases from V and 6 bases from J; bases unmatched to any gene: 5. This CDR3 contains 13 residues. CDR3 region: CASSWDRQQTQYF. Written as DNA, the CDR3 is TGTGCCAGCAGTTGGGACAGACAACAGACCCAGTACTTC.

This clonotype was found many times. V is TRBV14 and J is TRBJ2-3; 10 bases fit TRBD1. Per germline, CDR1 SGHDN and CDR2 FVKESK. After removal of 1 base from V and 5 bases from J, the junction contained 3 bases not matched to a gene. The CDR3 is 15 residues long. The CDR3 DNA reads as TGTGCCAGCAGCCAAGTCGGACAGGGGGTAGATACGCAGTATTTT. Its protein is CASSQVGQGVDTQYF.

The rearrangement links TRBV5-1 to TRBJ1-5; tentative D call: TRBD1 (6 bases). The germline gives CDR1 SGHRS, CDR2 YFSETQ. The CDR3 has 14 amino acids. The V end lost 1 base, the J end lost 6 bases, and 11 bases lay between the germline ends. CDR3 DNA sequence: TGCGCCAGCAGCTTGCAGGGAGGGGGTCAGCCCCAGCATTTT. Amino acid sequence: CASSLQGGGQPQHF.

Only a few counts were recorded for this clonotype. The chain links TRBV6-1 to TRBJ1-5, with a possible D match to TRBD1 (5 bases). Between the trimmed V and J ends, which lost 4 bases and 4 bases, there was a span of 8 bases. The CDR3 contains 13 residues. CDR1 MNHNS and CDR2 SASEGT come from the germline V gene. Here the CDR3 DNA reads TGTGCCAGCAGTGGACAGCCGAATCAGCCCCAGCATTTT. Amino acid sequence: CASSGQPNQPQHF.

This clonotype was observed at least ten times. The chain couples TRBV12-3 or TRBV12-4 to TRBJ2-5; 8 nucleotides line up with TRBD1. The CDR3 is 14 amino acids. Trimming cost V 5 bases and J 4 bases; bases outside gene matches: 6. CDR3 residues: CASSPTGVPETQYF. The DNA for the CDR3 is TGTGCCAGCAGTCCGACAGGGGTTCCAGAGACCCAGTACTTC.

This chain joins TRBV11-2 and TRBJ2-3, with TRBD1 matching 11 bases. Germline V gives CDR1 SGHAT, CDR2 FQNNGV. This CDR3 spans 16 amino acids. The junction had 6 bases not matched to a gene; V was cut back by 4 bases and J by 3 bases. The CDR3 spells CASSSGRDRGTDTQYF. The CDR3 DNA is TGTGCCAGCAGCTCGGGCCGGGACAGGGGGACAGATACGCAGTATTTT.

As concerns this clonotype: A much larger clone differs from this one at a single base, so this may be a read error. This rearrangement joins TRBV11-2 to TRBJ2-1; a weak D match, TRBD2 (6 bases). The V gene's germline CDR1 is SGHAT and CDR2 FQNNGV. CDR3 length equals 12 residues. CDR3 residues: CGSSHYGGEQFF. Here the CDR3 DNA reads TGTGGCAGCAGCCACTACGGGGGAGAGCAGTTCTTC.

The chain combines TRBV2 with TRBJ2-3; 7 positions agree with TRBD1. Germline assignment: CDR1 SNHLY and CDR2 FYNNEI. The CDR3 spans 13 residues. V was clipped by 9 bases and J by 3 bases; unmatched bases: 6. In DNA form, the CDR3 reads TGTGCCAGTTACCCAGGGGGTACAGATACGCAGTATTTT. Encoded protein: CASYPGGTDTQYF.

This clonotype was seen at least ten times. CDR3 in amino acids: CASSPDRGSGELFF. In DNA form, the CDR3 reads TGCGCCAGCAGCCCGGACAGGGGGAGCGGGGAGCTGTTTTTT. J is TRBJ2-2 and V is TRBV4-3, with 10 nucleotides matching TRBD1. This CDR3 comprises 14 residues. Germline V gene lookup returns CDR1 LGHNA and CDR2 YSLEER. The V gene end was trimmed by 4 bases and the J gene end by 7 bases; junction bases not matched to a gene: 3.

The rearrangement uses TRBV2 and TRBJ1-1; D perhaps matches TRBD1 (5 bases). Germline V gene data show CDR1 as SNHLY and CDR2 as FYNNEI. V was shortened by 11 bases and J by 2 bases, with 15 bases between the two germline ends. The CDR3 extends over 13 amino acids. CDR3 coding DNA: TGTGCCGGGGGAACGCAGGCAAACACTGAAGCTTTCTTT. This codes for CAGGTQANTEAFF.

This clonotype was observed many times. The V and J genes are TRBV29-1 and TRBJ1-1; 8 bases fit TRBD1. After removal of 7 bases from V and 0 bases from J, the junction contained 7 bases not matched to a gene. The CDR3 totals 14 residues. Germline-derived CDR1 and CDR2 are SQVTM and ANQGSEA. CDR3: CSADRANMNTEAFF. The CDR3 DNA follows: TGCAGCGCGGACAGGGCAAACATGAACACTGAAGCTTTCTTT. The variable domain in full, completed from reference TRBV29-1 and TRBJ1-1, reads SAVISQKPSRDICQRGTSLTIQCQVDSQVTMMFWYRQQPGQSLTLIATANQGSEATYESGFVIDKFPISRPNLTFSTLTVSNMSPEDSSIYLCSADRANMNTEAFFGQGTRLTVV.

By frequency in the sample, this clonotype is medium-sized (0.01 to 0.1%). This chain uses TRBV5-1 with TRBJ2-3, with 10 bases lining up with TRBD1. CDR1 is SGHRS, CDR2 YFSETQ, per germline. The CDR3 is 16 residues long. J gave up 1 base and V 0 bases, and 2 bases lay outside the gene matches. In DNA form, the CDR3 reads TGCGCCAGCAGCTTGGCGACAGGGGGCGGCACAGATACGCAGTATTTT. This codes for CASSLATGGGTDTQYF.

This clonotype has at least ten counts. A junction boundary mismatches the germline segment, possibly from a read error. The chain has TRBV6-2 or TRBV6-3 and TRBJ2-1; D may be TRBD1 or TRBD2 (6 bases each). CDR3 length: 15 amino acids. Germline values: CDR1 MNHEY, CDR2 SVGEGT. CDR3 protein: CASSYGGEVRGPGRF. The CDR3 DNA reads TGTGCCAGCAGTTATGGAGGAGAGGTCCGGGGGCCGGGACGATTC.

This clonotype was found many times. This chain connects TRBV9 to TRBJ2-1; 11 bases fit TRBD2. Germline V gene lookup returns CDR1 SGDLS and CDR2 YYNGEE. V lost 2 bases, J lost 5 bases, and 3 bases stayed unmatched. The length of the CDR3 is 15 residues. The CDR3 DNA sequence: TGTGCCAGCAGCGTTACTAGCGGGGGCCACAATGAGCAGTTCTTC. As protein: CASSVTSGGHNEQFF.